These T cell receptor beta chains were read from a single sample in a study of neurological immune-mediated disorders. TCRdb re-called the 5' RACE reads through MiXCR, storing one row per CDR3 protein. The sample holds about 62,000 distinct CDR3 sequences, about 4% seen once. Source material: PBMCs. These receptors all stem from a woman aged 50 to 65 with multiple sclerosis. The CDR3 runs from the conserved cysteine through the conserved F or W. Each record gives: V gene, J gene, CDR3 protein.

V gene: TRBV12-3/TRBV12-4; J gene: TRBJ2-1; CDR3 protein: CASSLGGRANNEQFF
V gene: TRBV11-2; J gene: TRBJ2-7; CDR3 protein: CASSVSQGPSYEQYF
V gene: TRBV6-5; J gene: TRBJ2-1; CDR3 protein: CASSAGTGGHNEQFF
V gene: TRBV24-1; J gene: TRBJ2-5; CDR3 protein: CATGDIGIETQYF
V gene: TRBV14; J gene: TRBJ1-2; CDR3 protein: CASGQGPYGYTF
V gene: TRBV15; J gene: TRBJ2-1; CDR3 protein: CATRGLAGVVLFF
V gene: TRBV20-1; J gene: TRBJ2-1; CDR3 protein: CSARGAGSGGYNEQFF
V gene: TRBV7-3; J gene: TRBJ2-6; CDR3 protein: CASRTGAGANVLTF
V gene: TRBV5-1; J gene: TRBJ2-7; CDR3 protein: CASSPDRGKDEQYF
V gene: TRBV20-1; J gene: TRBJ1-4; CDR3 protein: CSMLVGGATNEKLFF
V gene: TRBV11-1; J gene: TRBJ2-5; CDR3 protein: CASSFDPQGSGETQYF
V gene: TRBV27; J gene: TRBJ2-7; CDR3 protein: CASAYAPGQRYEQYF
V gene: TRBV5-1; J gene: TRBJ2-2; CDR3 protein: CASSLEGQGNGELFF
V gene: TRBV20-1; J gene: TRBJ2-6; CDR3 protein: CSATGEGGEAGANVLTF
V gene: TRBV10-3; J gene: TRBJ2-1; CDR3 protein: CATRSHGTTNHNEQFF
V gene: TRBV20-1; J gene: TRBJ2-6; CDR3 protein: CSASPISGANVLTF
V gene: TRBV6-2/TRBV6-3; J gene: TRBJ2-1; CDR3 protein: CASRKFSGVYNEQFF
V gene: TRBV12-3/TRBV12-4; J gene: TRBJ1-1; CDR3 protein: CASSLWHLENTEAFF
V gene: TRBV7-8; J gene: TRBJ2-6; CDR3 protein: CASSLISRATGANVLTF
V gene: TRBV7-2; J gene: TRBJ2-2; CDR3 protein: CASSARGTGELFF
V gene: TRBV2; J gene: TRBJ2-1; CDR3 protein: CASSAETKGNEQFF
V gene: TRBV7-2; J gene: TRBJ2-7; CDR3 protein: CASSLQGANEQYF
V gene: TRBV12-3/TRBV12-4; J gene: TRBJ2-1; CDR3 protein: CASTSRRHKGNEQFF
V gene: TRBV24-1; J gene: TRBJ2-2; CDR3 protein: CATMRGTGGELFF
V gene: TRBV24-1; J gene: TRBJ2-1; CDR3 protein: CATSAASGSYNEQFF
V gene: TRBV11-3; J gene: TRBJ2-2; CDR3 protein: CASSPSGFGELFF
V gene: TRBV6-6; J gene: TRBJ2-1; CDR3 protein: CASSYSGGMNEQFF
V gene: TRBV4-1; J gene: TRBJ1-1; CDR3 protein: CASSLDRNTEAFF
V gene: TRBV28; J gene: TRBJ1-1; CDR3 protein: CASSFPQDSEAFF
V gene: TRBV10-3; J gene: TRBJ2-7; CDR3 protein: CAISTPPDVSYEQYF
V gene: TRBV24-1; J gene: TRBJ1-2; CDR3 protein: CATSGSTDGNYGYTF
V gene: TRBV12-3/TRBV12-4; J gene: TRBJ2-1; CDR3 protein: CASKPGLPYNEQFF
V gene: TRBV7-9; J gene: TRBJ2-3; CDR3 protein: CASSLQGADTQYF
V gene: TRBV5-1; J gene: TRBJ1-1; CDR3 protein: CASSISGTANTEAFF
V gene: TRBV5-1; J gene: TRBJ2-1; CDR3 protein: CASSGLAGRGSEQFF
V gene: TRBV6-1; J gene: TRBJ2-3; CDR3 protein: CACGTGGVVDTQYF
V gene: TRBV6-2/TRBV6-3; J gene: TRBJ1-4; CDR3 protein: CASSYPTPLTGEKLFF
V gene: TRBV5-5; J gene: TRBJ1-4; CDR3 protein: CASSGTANEKLFF
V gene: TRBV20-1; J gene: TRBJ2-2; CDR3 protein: CSARSGSFAGELFF
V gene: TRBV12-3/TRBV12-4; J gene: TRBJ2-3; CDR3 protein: CASSAPGATDTQYF
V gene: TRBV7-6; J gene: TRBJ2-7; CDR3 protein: CASSLVDPGQANYEQYF
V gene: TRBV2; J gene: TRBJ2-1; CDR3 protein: CASSEASGRARGEQFF
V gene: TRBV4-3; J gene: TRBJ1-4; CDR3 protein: CASSPGIGGEEKLFF
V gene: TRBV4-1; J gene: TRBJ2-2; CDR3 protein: CASSQVPPGTGGHGELFF
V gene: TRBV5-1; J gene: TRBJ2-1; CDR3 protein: CASSLVASGGTLNEQFF
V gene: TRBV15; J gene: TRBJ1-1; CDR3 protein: CATSRDRGAGSEAFF
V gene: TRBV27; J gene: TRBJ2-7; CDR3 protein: CASSLAGSEQYF
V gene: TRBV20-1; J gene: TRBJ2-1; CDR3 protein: CSARGFIERYEQFF
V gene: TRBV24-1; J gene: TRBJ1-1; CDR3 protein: CATSDPQGWQAFF
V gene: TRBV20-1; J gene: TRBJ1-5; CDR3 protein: CSARWRDHQPQHF
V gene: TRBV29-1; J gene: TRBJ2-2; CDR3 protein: CSAGGLAGGRTGELFF
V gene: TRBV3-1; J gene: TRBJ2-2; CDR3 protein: CASSLGPLRGELFF
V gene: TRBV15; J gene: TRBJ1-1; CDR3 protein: CATSRDRYFSNTEAFF
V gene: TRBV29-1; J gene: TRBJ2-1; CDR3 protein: CSLGGIGGQFF
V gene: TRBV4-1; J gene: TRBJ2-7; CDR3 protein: CASRSSDGSSYEQYF